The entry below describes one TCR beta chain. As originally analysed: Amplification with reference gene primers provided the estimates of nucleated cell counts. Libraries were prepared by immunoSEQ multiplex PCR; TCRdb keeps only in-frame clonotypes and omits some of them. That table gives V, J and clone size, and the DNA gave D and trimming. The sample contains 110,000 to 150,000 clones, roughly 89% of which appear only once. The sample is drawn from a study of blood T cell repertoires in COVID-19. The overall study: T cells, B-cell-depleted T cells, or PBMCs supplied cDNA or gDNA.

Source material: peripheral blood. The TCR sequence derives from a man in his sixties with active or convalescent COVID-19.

The CDR3 bases are TGTGCCAGCAGCTTGTCGGGGGGCTACACCTTC. Translation gives CASSLSGGYTF. This chain joins TRBV7-6 and TRBJ1-2; no reliable D call. Looked up from germline, CDR1 is SGHVS and CDR2 is FNYEAQ. V gave up 3 bases and J gave up 8 bases, with 7 bases separating them. The CDR3 has 11 residues. Filled out from reference TRBV7-6 and TRBJ1-2, the complete variable domain reads GAGVSQSPRYKVTKRGQDVALRCDPISGHVSLYWYRQALGQGPEFLTYFNYEAQQDKSGLPNDRFSAERPEGSISTLTIQRTEQRDSAMYRCASSLSGGYTFGSGTRLTVV.